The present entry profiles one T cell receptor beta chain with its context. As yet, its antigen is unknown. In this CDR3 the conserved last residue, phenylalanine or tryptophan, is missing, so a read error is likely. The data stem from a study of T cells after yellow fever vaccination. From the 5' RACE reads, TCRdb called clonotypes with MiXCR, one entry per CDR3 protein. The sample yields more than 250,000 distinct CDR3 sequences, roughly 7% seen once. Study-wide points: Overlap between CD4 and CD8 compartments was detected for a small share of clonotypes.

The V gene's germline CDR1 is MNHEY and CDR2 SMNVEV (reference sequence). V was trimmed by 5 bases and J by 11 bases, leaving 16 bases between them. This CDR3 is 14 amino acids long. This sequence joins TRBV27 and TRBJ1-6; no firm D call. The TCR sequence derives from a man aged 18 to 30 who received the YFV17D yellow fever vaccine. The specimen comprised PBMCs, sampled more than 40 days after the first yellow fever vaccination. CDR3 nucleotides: TGTGCCAGCAGTCCTGCCTTGACGGGCCCACCCCTCCACTCT. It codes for CASSPALTGPPLHS.